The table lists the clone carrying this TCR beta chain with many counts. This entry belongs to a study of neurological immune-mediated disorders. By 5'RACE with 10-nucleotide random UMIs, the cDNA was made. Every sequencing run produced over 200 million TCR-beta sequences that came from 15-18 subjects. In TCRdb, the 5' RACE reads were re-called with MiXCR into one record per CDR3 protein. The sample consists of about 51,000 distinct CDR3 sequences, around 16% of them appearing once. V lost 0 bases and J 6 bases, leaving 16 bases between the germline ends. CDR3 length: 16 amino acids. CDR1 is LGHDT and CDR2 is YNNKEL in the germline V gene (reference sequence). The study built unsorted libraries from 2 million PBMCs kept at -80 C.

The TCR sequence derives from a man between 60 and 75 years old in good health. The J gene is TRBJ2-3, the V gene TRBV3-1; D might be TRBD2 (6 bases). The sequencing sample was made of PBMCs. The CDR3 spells CASSQEGRRVKDTQYF. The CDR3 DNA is TGTGCCAGCAGCCAAGAGGGCAGGAGGGTTAAGGATACGCAGTATTTT.